The entry below describes one TCR beta chain. The data are from a study of blood T cell repertoires in COVID-19. Study at large: Material from acute and convalescent COVID-19 was sourced from the United States, Italy and Spain.

Clones were sequenced by immunoSEQ multiplex PCR, and TCRdb holds only the in-frame ones, with some missing. Of over 150,000 clones listed, 65% to 90% are singletons. Sequencing was done on a sample of peripheral blood. This receptor was taken from a woman aged 55 to 70 with COVID-19, enrolled during active disease.

CDR3 residues: CASSLELAGRGPHTDTQYF. The CDR3 coding sequence is TGCGCCAGCAGCTTGGAACTAGCGGGCCGCGGGCCTCACACAGATACGCAGTATTTT. The V call is TRBV5-1, the J call TRBJ2-3, with 9 bases that match TRBD2. The CDR3 has 19 amino acids. Unmatched junction bases numbered 13, after V lost 0 bases and J lost 2 bases. CDR1 is SGHRS and CDR2 is YFSETQ in the germline V gene.